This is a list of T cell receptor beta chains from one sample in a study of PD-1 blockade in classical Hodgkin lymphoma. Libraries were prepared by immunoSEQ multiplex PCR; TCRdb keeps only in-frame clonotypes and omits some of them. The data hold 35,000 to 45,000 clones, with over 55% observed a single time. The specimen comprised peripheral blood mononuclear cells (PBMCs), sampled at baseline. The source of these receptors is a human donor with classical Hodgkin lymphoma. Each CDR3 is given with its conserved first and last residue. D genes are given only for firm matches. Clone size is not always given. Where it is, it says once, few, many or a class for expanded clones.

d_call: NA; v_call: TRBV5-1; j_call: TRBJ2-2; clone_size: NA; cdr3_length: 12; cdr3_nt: TGCGCCAGCAGCTTGGTACCCGGGGAGCTGTTTTTT; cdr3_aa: CASSLVPGELFF
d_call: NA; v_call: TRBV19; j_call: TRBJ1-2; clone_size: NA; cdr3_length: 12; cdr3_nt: TGTGCCAGTAGTATTGACCGTCATGGCTACACCTTC; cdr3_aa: CASSIDRHGYTF
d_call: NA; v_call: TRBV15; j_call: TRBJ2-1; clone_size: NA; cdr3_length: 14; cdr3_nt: TGTGCCACCAGCAGCTACTTAGCGAGATCCAAACCGTTCTTC; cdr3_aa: CATSSYLARSKPFF
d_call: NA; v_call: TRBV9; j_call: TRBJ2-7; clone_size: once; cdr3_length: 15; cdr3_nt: TGTGCCAGCAGCGTAGGTGATAGCGGCACCTACGAGCAGTACTTC; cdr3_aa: CASSVGDSGTYEQYF
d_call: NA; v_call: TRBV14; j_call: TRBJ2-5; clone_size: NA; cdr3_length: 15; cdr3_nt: TGTGCCAGCAGCCAGACTCGCGGGGTATGGGAGACCCAGTACTTC; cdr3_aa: CASSQTRGVWETQYF
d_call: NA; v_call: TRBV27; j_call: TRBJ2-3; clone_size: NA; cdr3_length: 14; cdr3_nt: TGTGCCAGCAGTTTTTTCGAGCAGTCAGATACGCAGTATTTT; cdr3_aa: CASSFFEQSDTQYF
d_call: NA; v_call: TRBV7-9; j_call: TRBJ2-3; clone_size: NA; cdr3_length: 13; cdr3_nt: TGTGCCACCTTACAGGGTAGCACAGATACGCAGTATTTT; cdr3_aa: CATLQGSTDTQYF
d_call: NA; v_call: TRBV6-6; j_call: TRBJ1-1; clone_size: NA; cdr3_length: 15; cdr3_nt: TGTGCCAGCAGTCCCCGGGACGGGACAAACACTGAAGCTTTCTTT; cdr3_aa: CASSPRDGTNTEAFF
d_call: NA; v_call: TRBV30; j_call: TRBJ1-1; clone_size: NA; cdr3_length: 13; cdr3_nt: TGTGCCTGGACTGGGACGTTCAACACTGAAGCTTTCTTT; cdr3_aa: CAWTGTFNTEAFF
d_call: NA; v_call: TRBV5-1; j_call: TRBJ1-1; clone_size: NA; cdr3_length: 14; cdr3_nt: TGCGCCAGCAGCTTGTCGACTCATGACACTGAAGCTTTCTTT; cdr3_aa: CASSLSTHDTEAFF
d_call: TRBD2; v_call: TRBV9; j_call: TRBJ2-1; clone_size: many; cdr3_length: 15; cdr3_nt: TGTGCCAGCAGCGAATACGGACTAGTCGGGAATGAGCAGTTCTTC; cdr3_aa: CASSEYGLVGNEQFF
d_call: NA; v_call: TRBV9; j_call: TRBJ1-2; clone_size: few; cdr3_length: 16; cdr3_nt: TGTGCCAGCAGCGTAGACCCCGATAATGTTGGGGTCAGCTACACCTTC; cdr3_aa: CASSVDPDNVGVSYTF
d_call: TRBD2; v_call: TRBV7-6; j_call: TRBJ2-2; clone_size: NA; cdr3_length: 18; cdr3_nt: TGTGCCAGCAGCTTAAAAGGCCCCGTAGCGGGGGTTATCGGGGAGCTGTTTTTT; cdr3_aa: CASSLKGPVAGVIGELFF
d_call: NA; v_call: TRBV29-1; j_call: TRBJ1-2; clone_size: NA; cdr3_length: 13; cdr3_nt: TGCAGCGTTGTACCTAGCACAGGCTATGGCTACACCTTC; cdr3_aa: CSVVPSTGYGYTF
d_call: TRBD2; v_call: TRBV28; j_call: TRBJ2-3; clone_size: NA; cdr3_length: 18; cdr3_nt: TGTGCCAGCAGTTTACATGCTAGCGGGGCCCCTAGCACAGATACGCAGTATTTT; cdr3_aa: CASSLHASGAPSTDTQYF
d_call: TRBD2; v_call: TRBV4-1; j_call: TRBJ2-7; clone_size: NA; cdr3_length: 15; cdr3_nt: TGCGCCAGCAGCCAATCTAGCGGGAGGGCCTACGAGCAGTACTTC; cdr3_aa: CASSQSSGRAYEQYF
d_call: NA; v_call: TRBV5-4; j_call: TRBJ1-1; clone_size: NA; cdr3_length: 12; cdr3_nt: TGTGCCAGCAGCTTGGAATTCGCTGAAGCTTTCTTT; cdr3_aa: CASSLEFAEAFF
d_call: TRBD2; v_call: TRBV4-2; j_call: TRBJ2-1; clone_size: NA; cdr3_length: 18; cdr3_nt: TGTGCCAGCAGCCAAGAGGTGTCGGGACTAGCGCTCTACAATGAGCAGTTCTTC; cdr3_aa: CASSQEVSGLALYNEQFF
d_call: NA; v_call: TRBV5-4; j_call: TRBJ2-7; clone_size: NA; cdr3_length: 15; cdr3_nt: TGTGCCAGCAGCCCCCCCCTGGGGGGCGGGTCCGAGCAGTACTTC; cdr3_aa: CASSPPLGGGSEQYF
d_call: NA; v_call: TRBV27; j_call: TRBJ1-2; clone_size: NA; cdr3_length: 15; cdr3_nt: TGTGCCAGCAGTTTACGACCAAAAGCTAACTATGGCTACACCTTC; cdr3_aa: CASSLRPKANYGYTF
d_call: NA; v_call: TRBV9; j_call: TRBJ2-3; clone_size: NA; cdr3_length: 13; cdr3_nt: TGTGCCAGCAGCCCGCCCGTGGGAGATACGCAGTATTTT; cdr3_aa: CASSPPVGDTQYF
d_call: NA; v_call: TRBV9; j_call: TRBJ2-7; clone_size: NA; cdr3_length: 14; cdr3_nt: TGTGCCAGCAGCGGAGACAGCTGGGGCGGGGAGCAGTACTTC; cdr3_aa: CASSGDSWGGEQYF
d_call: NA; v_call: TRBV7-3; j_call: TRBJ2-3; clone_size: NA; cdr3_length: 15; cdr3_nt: TGTGCCAGCAGTTCGACCGGGACCCCCACAGATACGCAGTATTTT; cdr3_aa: CASSSTGTPTDTQYF
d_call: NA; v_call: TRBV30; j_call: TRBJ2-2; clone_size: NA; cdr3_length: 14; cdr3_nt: TGTGCCTGGAGTTTAGGGGGGGGCACCGGGGAGCTGTTTTTT; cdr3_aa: CAWSLGGGTGELFF
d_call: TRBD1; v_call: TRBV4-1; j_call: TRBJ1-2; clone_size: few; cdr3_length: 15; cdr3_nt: TGCGCCAGCAGCCAAGCCCGGGACAGGGCATATGGCTACACCTTC; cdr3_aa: CASSQARDRAYGYTF
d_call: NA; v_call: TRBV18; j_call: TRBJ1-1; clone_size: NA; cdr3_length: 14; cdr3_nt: TGTGCCAGCTCACCACCGTTCGGAAACACTGAAGCTTTCTTT; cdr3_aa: CASSPPFGNTEAFF
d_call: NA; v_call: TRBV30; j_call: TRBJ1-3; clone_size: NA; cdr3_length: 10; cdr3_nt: TGTGCCTGGAGGGCTCACACCATATATTTT; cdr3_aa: CAWRAHTIYF
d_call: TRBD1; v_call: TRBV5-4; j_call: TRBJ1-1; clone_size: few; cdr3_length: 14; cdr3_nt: TGTGCCAGCAGTTCGACAGGGGTTGGGGGTAGGGCTTTCTTT; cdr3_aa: CASSSTGVGGRAFF
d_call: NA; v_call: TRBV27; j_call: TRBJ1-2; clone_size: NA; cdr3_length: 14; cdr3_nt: TGTGCCAGCAGTTTAATCGCCGGGACGGATGGCTACACCTTC; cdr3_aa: CASSLIAGTDGYTF
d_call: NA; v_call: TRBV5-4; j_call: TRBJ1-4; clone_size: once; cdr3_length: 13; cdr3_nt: TGTGCCAGCAGCTTGGAAGGGTATGAAAAACTGTTTTTT; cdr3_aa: CASSLEGYEKLFF
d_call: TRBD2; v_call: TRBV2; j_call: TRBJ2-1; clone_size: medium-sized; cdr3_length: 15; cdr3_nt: TGTGCCAGCAGTGGAGCGGGGGATGGGTACAATGAGCAGTTCTTC; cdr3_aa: CASSGAGDGYNEQFF
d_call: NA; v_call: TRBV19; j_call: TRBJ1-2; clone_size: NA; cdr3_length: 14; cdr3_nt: TGTGCCAGTAGTCTACAGGGCGAGAGGTATGGCTACACCTTC; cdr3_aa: CASSLQGERYGYTF
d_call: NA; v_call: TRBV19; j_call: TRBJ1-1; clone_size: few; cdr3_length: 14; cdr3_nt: TGTGCCAGTAGTATATCCGAAGCCCGGGGCGGAGCTTTCTTT; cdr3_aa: CASSISEARGGAFF
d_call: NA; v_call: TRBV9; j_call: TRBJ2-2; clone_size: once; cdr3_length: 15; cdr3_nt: TGTGCCAGCAGCGATGCTAGCGAGAACACCGGGGAGCTGTTTTTT; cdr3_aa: CASSDASENTGELFF
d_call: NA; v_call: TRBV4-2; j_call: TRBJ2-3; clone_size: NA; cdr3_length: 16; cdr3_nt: TGTGCCAGCAGCCAAGAATGGGGCGGGGTCACAGATACGCAGTATTTT; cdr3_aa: CASSQEWGGVTDTQYF
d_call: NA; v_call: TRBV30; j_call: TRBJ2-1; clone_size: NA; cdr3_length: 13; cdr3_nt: TGTGCCTGGGGCCGGGGGCGGTACAATGAGCAGTTCTTC; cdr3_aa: CAWGRGRYNEQFF
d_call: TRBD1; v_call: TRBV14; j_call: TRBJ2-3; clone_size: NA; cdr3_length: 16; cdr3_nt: TGTGCCAGCAGCCAAGAGACAGGGTCCCGCACAGATACGCAGTATTTT; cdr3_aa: CASSQETGSRTDTQYF
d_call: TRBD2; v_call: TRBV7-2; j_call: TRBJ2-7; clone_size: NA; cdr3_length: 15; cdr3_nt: TGTGCCAGCAGCTTAGGAGGGACTAGCGGCTACGAGCAGTACTTC; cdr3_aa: CASSLGGTSGYEQYF